Listed here are 21 T cell receptor beta chains from one sample, sequenced in a study of glioma-infiltrating T cells after dendritic cell vaccination. Clones were read by immunoSEQ multiplex PCR, and TCRdb kept only the in-frame ones, dropping some. The sample consists of fewer than 50,000 clones, 85% to 90% of them appearing once. The material sequenced was blood, taken before dendritic cell vaccination. The receptor set was obtained from a human donor with glioblastoma.

This sequence joins TRBV10-2 and TRBJ1-5; D unresolved. V was trimmed by 6 bases and J by 2 bases, leaving 17 bases between them. This CDR3 comprises 16 residues. Germline assignment: CDR1 WSHSY and CDR2 SAAADI. CDR3 coding DNA: TGCGCCAGCAGAGCTTCCTTTGGGCCCGGCAATCAGCCCCAGCATTTT. It codes for CASRASFGPGNQPQHF.

V is TRBV2 and J is TRBJ1-1; D is unclear. Trimming left V 6 bases short and J 1 base short, with 9 bases between. The CDR3 loop spans 13 amino acids. Looked up from germline, CDR1 is SNHLY and CDR2 is FYNNEI. The CDR3 is CASSQVGNTEAFF. DNA of the CDR3: TGTGCCAGCAGCCAGGTCGGGAACACTGAAGCTTTCTTT.

This sequence joins TRBV28 and TRBJ1-1; a possible D gene is TRBD1 (5 bases). Germline values: CDR1 MDHEN, CDR2 SYDVKM. The CDR3 totals 14 residues. The V and J ends lost 5 bases and 1 base respectively, with 11 bases between them. The CDR3 sequence is CASSTLTANTEAFF. In DNA, the CDR3 is TGTGCCAGCAGTACCCTGACAGCGAACACTGAAGCTTTCTTT.

The chain employs TRBV7-2 and TRBJ2-5; 7 nucleotides match TRBD2. The CDR3 runs 15 residues. Per germline, CDR1 SGHTA and CDR2 FQGNSA. The junction had 5 bases not matched to a gene; V was cut back by 3 bases and J by 1 base. CDR3 in amino acids: CASSFPGTTQETQYF. CDR3 in DNA: TGTGCCAGCAGCTTCCCAGGGACTACCCAAGAGACCCAGTACTTC.

The chain joins TRBV29-1 to TRBJ1-5; TRBD1 aligns across 10 bases. The CDR3 runs 15 residues. Germline values: CDR1 SQVTM, CDR2 ANQGSEA. The trim removed 6 bases at V and 2 bases at J, leaving 7 bases unmatched. The CDR3 bases are TGCAGCGTCCGCACCGGGACAGGGGGCAATCAGCCCCAGCATTTT. This encodes CSVRTGTGGNQPQHF. The entire variable domain, with the rest obtained from reference TRBV29-1 and TRBJ1-5, is as follows: SAVISQKPSRDICQRGTSLTIQCQVDSQVTMMFWYRQQPGQSLTLIATANQGSEATYESGFVIDKFPISRPNLTFSTLTVSNMSPEDSSIYLCSVRTGTGGNQPQHFGDGTRLSIL.

On this clone: At one boundary the junction diverges from the germline segment, which might be a read error. The CDR3 bases are TGTGCCAGCTCACCGGGTCGTCCGGGGGATGGCCACACCTTC. Translation gives CASSPGRPGDGHTF. The chain joins TRBV18 to TRBJ1-2, with D possibly TRBD1 on 5 matching bases. From germline, CDR1 is KGHSH and CDR2 LQKENI. The CDR3 extends over 14 amino acids.

V and J are TRBV6-6 and TRBJ1-2, with 8 bases lining up with TRBD1. V lost 3 bases and J lost 12; bases outside the gene matches: 6. The length of the CDR3 is 12 residues. Germline V gene data show CDR1 as MNHNY and CDR2 as SVGAGI (reference sequence). The CDR3 bases are TGTGCCAGCAGTTATCCTGGACAGGGCCACACCTTC. It is translated as CASSYPGQGHTF.

J is TRBJ1-1 and V is TRBV5-4; possibly TRBD1 for D (6 bases). V was cut by 5 bases and J by 5 bases, with 16 bases left in between. This CDR3 spans 14 amino acids. Germline values: CDR1 SGHNT, CDR2 YYREEE (reference sequence). Here the CDR3 DNA reads TGTGCCAGCAGACCGGGGGGCGCGGTGACTGAAGCTTTCTTT. This gives the protein CASRPGGAVTEAFF.

This sequence joins TRBV5-1 and TRBJ2-7; 10 positions match TRBD1. Germline assignment: CDR1 SGHRS and CDR2 YFSETQ. The CDR3 runs to 14 residues. V was clipped by 4 bases and J by 3 bases; unmatched bases: 4. CDR3 DNA sequence: TGCGCCAGCAGCATCGGGACAGGGGACTACGAGCAGTACTTC. It specifies CASSIGTGDYEQYF.

The chain has TRBV4-3 and TRBJ1-2; D not certain. With 0 bases removed from V and 8 bases from J, the gap between germline ends came to 10 bases. There are 13 residues in the CDR3. The V gene's germline CDR1 is LGHNA and CDR2 YSLEER. CDR3 DNA sequence: TGCGCCAGCAGCCAAGAAGCGTATCGGGGCTACACCTTC. It yields the protein CASSQEAYRGYTF.

The chain uses TRBV9 and TRBJ1-1; 8 bases map to TRBD1. The CDR3 totals 16 residues. CDR1 is SGDLS and CDR2 is YYNGEE in the germline V gene. Losses at the gene ends were 4 bases for V and 3 bases for J; bases not matched to a gene: 11. In DNA, the CDR3 is TGTGCCAGCAGCCCCCGGTCAGGGGGCTCATACACTGAAGCTTTCTTT. Protein: CASSPRSGGSYTEAFF.

The gene calls are TRBV10-3 and TRBJ1-1; D is unclear. Trimming cost V 3 bases and J 6 bases, with 8 bases left between them. This CDR3 is 12 amino acids long. CDR1 is ENHRY, CDR2 SYGVKD, per germline. The CDR3 DNA sequence: TGTGCCATCAGTGATGCGACTCCTGAAGCTTTCTTT. This sequence encodes CAISDATPEAFF.

The chain joins TRBV20-1 to TRBJ2-1; 8 bases align to TRBD2. Germline assignment: CDR1 DFQATT and CDR2 SNEGSKA (reference sequence). CDR3 size: 11 residues. The V segment lost 5 bases and the J segment 9 bases; nucleotides outside the gene matches: 3. In nucleotides, the CDR3 is TGCAGTGCTGGGACTAGTACTGAGCAGTTCTTC. Its protein product is CSAGTSTEQFF.

The rearrangement joins TRBV6-4 to TRBJ2-1; a possible D gene is TRBD2 (7 bases). The germline V and J ends were trimmed by 6 bases and 4 bases, with 19 bases remaining between them. The CDR3 has 16 amino acids. Germline assignment: CDR1 MRHNA and CDR2 SNTAGT. The CDR3, as DNA: TGTGCCAGCAGGGGGGGGCCGGACCCACCTTACAATGAGCAGTTCTTC. It specifies CASRGGPDPPYNEQFF.

The chain couples TRBV10-2 to TRBJ2-1, with D perhaps matching TRBD1 (6 bases). The length of the CDR3 is 13 residues. V lost 7 bases and J 0 bases, leaving 7 bases between the germline ends. Germline CDR1 and CDR2: WSHSY and SAAADI. The CDR3 nucleotides are TGCGCCAGCACGGACAGCTCCTACAATGAGCAGTTCTTC. This sequence encodes CASTDSSYNEQFF.

The chain is built from TRBV6-1 and TRBJ2-7, with a tentative D call TRBD1 (5 bases). V was pared by 0 bases and J by 3 bases, with 12 bases between. This CDR3 comprises 15 residues. Germline V lookup: CDR1 MNHNS, CDR2 SASEGT. The CDR3 nucleotides are TGTGCCAGCAGTGAAGCTCAGGGTGGGGTCTACGAGCAGTACTTC. As protein: CASSEAQGGVYEQYF.

The V call is TRBV9, the J call TRBJ2-3; no definite D call. From germline, CDR1 is SGDLS and CDR2 YYNGEE. V lost 4 bases, J lost 1 base, and 16 bases lay in between. The CDR3 contains 16 residues. In DNA form, the CDR3 reads TGTGCCAGCAGCCCACGGTTGAGGTCACGCACAGATACGCAGTATTTT. Amino acid sequence: CASSPRLRSRTDTQYF.

This chain joins TRBV11-2 and TRBJ2-7, with TRBD2 identical over 7 bases. With 3 bases clipped from V and 0 bases from J, the junction kept 5 bases outside the gene matches. Germline V gene sequence: CDR1 SGHAT, CDR2 FQNNGV. This CDR3 region has 15 residues. The CDR3 loop reads CASSLEAGDSYEQYF. The CDR3 bases are TGTGCCAGCAGCTTGGAGGCGGGGGACTCCTACGAGCAGTACTTC.

The J gene is TRBJ1-2, the V gene TRBV19; a possible D gene is TRBD1 (6 bases). The CDR3 covers 15 residues. The V end lost 1 base, the J end lost 4 bases, and 13 bases lay between the germline ends. CDR1 is LNHDA and CDR2 is SQIVND in the germline V gene (reference sequence). CDR3 region: CASSIALGTFYGYTF. CDR3 nucleotides: TGTGCCAGTAGTATAGCCCTGGGGACATTCTATGGCTACACCTTC.

As regards this clone: This sample also contains other DNA sequences that code for the same CDR3. This CDR3 is CASSIKRTGAEQYF. CDR3 DNA: TGTGCCAGTAGTATAAAACGGACAGGGGCCGAGCAGTACTTC. The gene calls are TRBV19 and TRBJ2-7; TRBD1 agrees at 9 bases. The CDR3 has 14 residues. V was pared by 2 bases and J by 6 bases, with 5 bases of the junction left unmatched. Germline-derived CDR1 and CDR2 are LNHDA and SQIVND (reference sequence).

This clone has a handful of counts. The chain joins TRBV27 to TRBJ1-2; TRBD1 matches at 8 bases. The CDR3 is 14 amino acids. The ends lost 5 bases at V and 6 bases at J; junction bases unmatched: 8. In germline, CDR1 is MNHEY, CDR2 SMNVEV (reference sequence). The CDR3: CASSPWTGRDGYTF. CDR3 in DNA: TGTGCCAGCAGTCCTTGGACAGGGAGGGATGGCTACACCTTC.